The 18 T cell receptor beta chains given below trace back to one sample, sequenced in a study of CD8 T cells in Susac syndrome. RNA was extracted with the RNeasy kit, and a quantity of roughly 0.45 to 1 ug was reverse transcribed using random hexamers. TCRdb ran MiXCR on the immunoSEQ multiplex PCR reads and lists one entry per CDR3 protein. This table has some 120,000 distinct CDR3 sequences, 85% to 95% appearing once. Sequencing was done on a sample of CD8+ T cells from PBMCs. The receptors come from a human donor in good health.

J is TRBJ2-5 and V is TRBV6-2 or TRBV6-3; TRBD2 matches at 8 bases. Germline V lookup: CDR1 MNHEY, CDR2 SVGEGT. The junction had 7 bases not matched to a gene; V was cut back by 0 bases and J by 1 base. The CDR3 totals 17 residues. The chain's CDR3 is CASSYSIQLAVQETQYF. CDR3 nucleotides: TGTGCCAGCAGTTACTCGATACAACTAGCGGTCCAAGAGACCCAGTACTTC.

This clonotype occurred once. The V and J genes are TRBV7-3 and TRBJ2-7, with TRBD2 matching over 9 bases. The CDR3 sequence is 15 residues long. CDR1 SGHTA and CDR2 FQGTGA come from the germline V gene. With V trimmed by 5 bases and J by 3 bases, 8 bases remained unmatched. CDR3 region: CASSVTLAGNYEQYF. Here the CDR3 DNA reads TGTGCCAGCAGCGTTACACTAGCGGGTAACTACGAGCAGTACTTC.

The V call is TRBV3-1, the J call TRBJ1-2; D remains unclear. This CDR3 has 14 amino acids. V lost 2 bases and J 6 bases, leaving 13 bases between the germline ends. The germline V gene has CDR1 LGHDT and CDR2 YNNKEL (reference sequence). The CDR3 region is CASSQTRRPDGYTF. The CDR3 coding sequence is TGTGCCAGCAGCCAAACCCGGCGGCCGGATGGCTACACCTTC.

V usage is TRBV5-4 and J usage is TRBJ2-2, with TRBD2 identical over 7 bases. The CDR3 sequence is 17 residues long. Germline V CDR1 and CDR2: SGHNT, YYREEE (reference sequence). Losses at the gene ends were 2 bases for V and 4 bases for J; bases not matched to a gene: 11. The CDR3 spells CASSFPWGGGGTGELFF. For the CDR3, the DNA is TGTGCCAGCAGCTTCCCCTGGGGAGGCGGGGGCACCGGGGAGCTGTTTTTT.

The J gene is TRBJ2-7, the V gene TRBV27, with a tentative D call TRBD2 (6 bases). V lost 7 bases and J lost 3, with 16 bases in between. This CDR3 has 14 amino acids. CDR1 and CDR2 (germline): MNHEY, SMNVEV (reference sequence). The CDR3, as DNA: TGTGCCAGCAAGAGGGAGGTAGAAAACTACGAGCAGTACTTC. It encodes CASKREVENYEQYF.

The count of this clonotype is one. The chain links TRBV7-2 to TRBJ2-6, with D perhaps TRBD2 (5 bases). The germline V gene has CDR1 SGHTA and CDR2 FQGNSA. This CDR3 comprises 15 residues. V was pared by 2 bases and J by 2 bases, with 7 bases between. CDR3 in amino acids: CASSLSGAGANVLTF. The CDR3 DNA reads as TGTGCCAGCAGCTTAAGCGGTGCTGGGGCCAACGTCCTGACTTTC.

V usage is TRBV5-1 and J usage is TRBJ1-1; D gene ambiguous. The CDR3 has 12 amino acids. The germline V and J ends were trimmed by 5 bases and 6 bases, with 11 bases remaining between them. Germline V lookup: CDR1 SGHRS, CDR2 YFSETQ. This CDR3 reads CASSQDPSEAFF. The CDR3 DNA reads as TGCGCCAGCAGTCAGGACCCCTCTGAAGCTTTCTTT.

The rearrangement links TRBV7-2 to TRBJ2-3; D may match TRBD1 or TRBD2 (5 bases each). The V gene lost 1 base and the J gene lost 5 bases, with 22 bases spanning the gap. This CDR3 has 18 residues. The germline V gene encodes CDR1 SGHTA and CDR2 FQGNSA. The DNA of the CDR3 is TGTGCCAGCAGCTTAGTATTGGGACCGGAATTCTCCGTAGATACGCAGTATTTT. Amino acid sequence: CASSLVLGPEFSVDTQYF. Variable domain in full (rest from reference TRBV7-2 and TRBJ2-3): GAGVSQSPSNKVTEKGKDVELRCDPISGHTALYWYRQSLGQGLEFLIYFQGNSAPDKSGLPSDRFSAERTGGSVSTLTIQRTQQEDSAVYLCASSLVLGPEFSVDTQYFGPGTRLTVL.

This clonotype came up a few times. This sequence joins TRBV13 and TRBJ1-6, with 7 bases matching TRBD1. The CDR3 length is 16 residues. The V and J ends lost 2 bases and 4 bases, in that order; junction bases with no gene match: 5. CDR1 is PRHDT, CDR2 FYEKMQ, per germline (reference sequence). The CDR3 loop reads CASSLRRDSYNSPLHF. CDR3 DNA sequence: TGTGCCAGCAGCTTAAGGAGGGACAGTTATAATTCACCCCTCCACTTT.

About this clonotype itself: The junction departs from germline at one end; a sequencing error may be responsible. This chain links TRBV6-1 with TRBJ2-7, with D possibly TRBD1 on 6 matching bases. Germline assignment: CDR1 MNHNS and CDR2 SASEGT. CDR3 length equals 12 residues. CDR3 coding DNA: TGTGCCAGCAGTCGGGACACCTTAACTGTCGACTTC. Translated, it gives CASSRDTLTVDF.

V and J are TRBV6-2 or TRBV6-3 and TRBJ2-5; a weak D match, TRBD2 (5 bases). Trimming left V 7 bases short and J 5 bases short, with 14 bases between. The germline CDR1 and CDR2 sequences are MNHEY and SVGEGT. The CDR3 length is 13 residues. This CDR3 is CASTEVKWETQYF. Here the CDR3 DNA reads TGTGCCAGCACGGAGGTGAAATGGGAGACCCAGTACTTC.

The chain recombines TRBV5-4 with TRBJ2-2; weak D call: TRBD2 (5 bases). CDR3 length equals 16 residues. Trimming took 0 bases from V and 1 from J, leaving 10 bases between them. CDR1 and CDR2 (germline): SGHNT, YYREEE (reference sequence). The CDR3 region is CASSLGAGLNTGELFF. The CDR3 DNA reads as TGTGCCAGCAGCTTGGGGGCGGGCCTGAACACCGGGGAGCTGTTTTTT.

The genes are TRBV9 and TRBJ2-1, with TRBD2 matching over 9 bases. The CDR3 is 15 residues long. Looked up from germline, CDR1 is SGDLS and CDR2 is YYNGEE. Trimming cost V 0 bases and J 10 bases; bases outside gene matches: 8. CDR3 nucleotides: TGTGCCAGCAGCGTAGGCGGGAGGGCCTTGGGGGAGCAGTTCTTC. Amino acids: CASSVGGRALGEQFF.

This clonotype was counted a single time. The chain carries TRBV7-9 and TRBJ1-6, with a tentative D call TRBD1 (6 bases). The CDR3 is 16 residues long. The V gene lost 5 bases and the J gene lost 5 bases, with 16 bases spanning the gap. Germline CDR1 is SEHNR and CDR2 is FQNEAQ (reference sequence). The CDR3 DNA is TGTGCCAGCAGCCCCGCGATGGGGGCAAATAATTCACCCCTCCACTTT. Encoded protein: CASSPAMGANNSPLHF.

This clonotype was observed once. This rearrangement joins TRBV5-1 to TRBJ2-7; TRBD1 aligns across 7 bases. The trim removed 7 bases at V and 2 bases at J, leaving 12 bases unmatched. Germline CDR1 SGHRS, CDR2 YFSETQ. The CDR3 is 15 amino acids. The CDR3 region has the DNA TGCGCCAGCCGCCGAACCGGGACAGAGACCTACGAGCAGTACTTC. It is translated as CASRRTGTETYEQYF. Full variable domain (remainder filled in from reference TRBV5-1 and TRBJ2-7): KAGVTQTPRYLIKTRGQQVTLSCSPISGHRSVSWYQQTPGQGLQFLFEYFSETQRNKGNFPGRFSGRQFSNSRSEMNVSTLELGDSALYLCASRRTGTETYEQYFGPGTRLTVT.

V is TRBV30 and J is TRBJ1-6; D possibly corresponds to TRBD1 (5 bases). The germline V and J ends were trimmed by 4 bases and 14 bases, with 12 bases remaining between them. The CDR3 runs to 11 residues. In germline, CDR1 is GTSNPN, CDR2 SVGIG (reference sequence). The CDR3 sequence: CAWMEGRSLHF. The CDR3 DNA reads as TGTGCCTGGATGGAGGGGCGATCCCTCCACTTT.

This chain links TRBV3-1 with TRBJ1-3; D is unclear. The ends were cut back, 4 bases at V and 0 bases at J, with 10 bases in the middle. The germline V gene has CDR1 LGHDT and CDR2 YNNKEL (reference sequence). CDR3 size: 15 residues. DNA of the CDR3: TGTGCCAGCAGCCCATCGGGTGACTCTGGAAACACCATATATTTT. Translation: CASSPSGDSGNTIYF.

The chain combines TRBV12-3 or TRBV12-4 with TRBJ2-1; 7 bases are shared with TRBD2. The CDR3 has 14 amino acids. Germline trimming cut 10 bases from V and 8 bases from J; bases unmatched to any gene: 14. The CDR3 loop reads CATWGEGHFDEQFF. CDR3 nucleotides: TGTGCCACCTGGGGGGAGGGTCATTTCGATGAGCAGTTCTTC.